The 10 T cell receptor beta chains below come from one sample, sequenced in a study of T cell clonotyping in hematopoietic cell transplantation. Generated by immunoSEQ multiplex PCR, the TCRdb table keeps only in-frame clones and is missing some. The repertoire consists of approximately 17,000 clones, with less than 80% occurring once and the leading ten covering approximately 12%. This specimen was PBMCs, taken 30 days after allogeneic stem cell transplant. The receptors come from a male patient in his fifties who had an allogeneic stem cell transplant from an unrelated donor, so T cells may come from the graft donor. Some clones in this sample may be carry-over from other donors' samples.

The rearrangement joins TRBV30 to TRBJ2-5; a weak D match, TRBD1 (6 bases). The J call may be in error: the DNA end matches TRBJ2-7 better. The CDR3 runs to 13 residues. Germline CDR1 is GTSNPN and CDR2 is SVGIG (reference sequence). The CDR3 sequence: CAWRFGAGDEQYF. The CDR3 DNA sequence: TGTGCCTGGAGGTTCGGGGCAGGGGACGAGCAGTACTTC.

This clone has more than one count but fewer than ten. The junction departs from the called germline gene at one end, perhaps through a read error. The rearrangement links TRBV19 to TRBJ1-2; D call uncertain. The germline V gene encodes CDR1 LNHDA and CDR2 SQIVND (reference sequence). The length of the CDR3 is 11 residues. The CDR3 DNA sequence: TGTGCCAGTCGTACGAGGTATGGCCACACCTTC. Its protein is CASRTRYGHTF.

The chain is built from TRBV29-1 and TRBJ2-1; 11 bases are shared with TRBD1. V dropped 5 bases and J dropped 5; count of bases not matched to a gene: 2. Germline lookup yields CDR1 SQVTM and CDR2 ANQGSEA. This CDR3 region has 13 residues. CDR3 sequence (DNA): TGCAGCGTTCGGGACAGGGGGGACAATGAGCAGTTCTTC. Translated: CSVRDRGDNEQFF.

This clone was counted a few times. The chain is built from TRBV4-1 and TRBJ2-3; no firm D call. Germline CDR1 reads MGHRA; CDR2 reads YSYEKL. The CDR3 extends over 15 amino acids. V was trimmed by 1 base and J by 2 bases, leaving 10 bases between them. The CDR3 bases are TGCGCCAGCAGCCAAGCCTCACAGACCACAGATACGCAGTATTTT. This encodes CASSQASQTTDTQYF.

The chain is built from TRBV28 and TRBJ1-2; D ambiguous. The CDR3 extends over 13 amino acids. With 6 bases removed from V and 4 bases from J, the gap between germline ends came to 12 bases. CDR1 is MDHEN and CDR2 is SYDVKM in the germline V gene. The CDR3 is CASSTTEVYGYTF. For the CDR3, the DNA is TGTGCCAGCAGCACCACCGAAGTCTATGGCTACACCTTC.

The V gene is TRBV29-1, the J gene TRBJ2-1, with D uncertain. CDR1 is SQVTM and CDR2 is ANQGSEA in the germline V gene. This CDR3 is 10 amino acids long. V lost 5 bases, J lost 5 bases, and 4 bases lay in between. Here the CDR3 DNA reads TGCAGCGTTTGGGACAATGAGCAGTTCTTC. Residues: CSVWDNEQFF.

The DNA for the CDR3 is TGTGCCAGCAGACCGGGACCCGATAATGAAAAACTGTTTTTT. Its translation is CASRPGPDNEKLFF. V and J are TRBV25-1 and TRBJ1-4; D is perhaps TRBD1 (5 bases). Trimming left V 6 bases short and J 4 bases short, with 12 bases between. Germline CDR1 MGHDK, CDR2 SYGVNS. The CDR3 has 14 residues.

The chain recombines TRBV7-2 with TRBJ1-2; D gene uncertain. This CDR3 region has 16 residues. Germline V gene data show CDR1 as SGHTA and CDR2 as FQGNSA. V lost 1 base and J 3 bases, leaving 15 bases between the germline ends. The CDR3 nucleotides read TGTGCCAGCAGCTTAGGGGGAGTGACACAAGACTATGGCTACACCTTC. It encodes CASSLGGVTQDYGYTF.

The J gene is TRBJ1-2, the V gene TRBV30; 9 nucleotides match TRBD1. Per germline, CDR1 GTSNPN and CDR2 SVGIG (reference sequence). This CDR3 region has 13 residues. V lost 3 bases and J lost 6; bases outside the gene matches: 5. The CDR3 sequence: CAWSWTGADGYTF. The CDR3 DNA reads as TGTGCCTGGAGCTGGACAGGGGCGGATGGCTACACCTTC.

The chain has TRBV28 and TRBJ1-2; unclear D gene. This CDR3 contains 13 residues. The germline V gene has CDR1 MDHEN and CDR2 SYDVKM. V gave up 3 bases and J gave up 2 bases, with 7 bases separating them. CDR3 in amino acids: CASSLAVNYGYTF. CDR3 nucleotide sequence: TGTGCCAGCAGTTTGGCGGTGAACTATGGCTACACCTTC.